The 7 T cell receptor beta chains given below trace back to one sample, sequenced in a study of CD8+ T cells in alopecia areata. RNA extraction and reverse transcription yielded cDNA as sequencing template. Profiled with immunoSEQ multiplex PCR; TCRdb holds only in-frame clones, not every one. The repertoire includes about 190,000 clones, 50% to 60% of them detected once, and about 0.65% sits in the top ten. Described treatment: oral pan-JAK inhibitor, 5-10 mg twice daily. The sample here was CD4+ T cells sorted from blood, taken at week 4, from a patient treated with tofacitinib. Source of these receptors: a human donor with alopecia areata.

The V call is TRBV7-8, the J call TRBJ1-2; 7 bases fit TRBD1. Looked up from germline, CDR1 is SGHVS and CDR2 is FQNEAQ. The CDR3 extends over 16 amino acids. V shed 5 bases and J 0 bases; nucleotides not matched to a gene: 9. The CDR3 is CASSPTGTAANYGYTF. The CDR3 nucleotides are TGTGCCAGCAGCCCCACCGGGACAGCCGCTAACTATGGCTACACCTTC.

This clone has only one observation. At one boundary the junction diverges from the germline segment, which might be a read error. The CDR3 reads CASSLVDNQGTQYF. CDR3 nucleotide sequence: TGCGCCAGCAGCTTGGTAGACAACCAAGGGACCCAGTACTTC. This sequence joins TRBV5-1 and TRBJ2-5, with D uncertain. The CDR3 is 14 residues long. Germline lookup yields CDR1 SGHRS and CDR2 YFSETQ.

Here the CDR3 DNA reads TGTGCCAGCAGCGTAGATCCTTTGAACACTGAAGCTTTCTTT. Protein: CASSVDPLNTEAFF. V is TRBV9 and J is TRBJ1-1, with D unresolved. This CDR3 is built from 14 residues. Deletions cut 0 bases from V and 0 bases from J, with 6 bases between. Per germline, CDR1 SGDLS and CDR2 YYNGEE.

The chain is built from TRBV4-1 and TRBJ2-3; TRBD1 agrees at 10 bases. The germline gives CDR1 MGHRA, CDR2 YSYEKL. Trimming at V came to 1 base and at J to 6 bases, leaving 10 bases not matched to a gene. The CDR3 sequence is 17 residues long. The CDR3 sequence is CASSQADRGRASDTQYF. CDR3 coding DNA: TGCGCCAGCAGCCAAGCAGACAGGGGGCGGGCATCTGATACGCAGTATTTT.

This chain links TRBV10-3 with TRBJ1-1; D gene ambiguous. Germline V gene lookup returns CDR1 ENHRY and CDR2 SYGVKD. The CDR3 sequence is 13 residues long. The V and J ends lost 6 bases and 0 bases respectively, with 8 bases between them. The CDR3 bases are TGTGCCATCAGACAGCTATTGAACACTGAAGCTTTCTTT. Its protein is CAIRQLLNTEAFF.

This clone was detected a few times. This sequence joins TRBV10-3 and TRBJ1-1, with D unclear. The CDR3 consists of 13 residues. Germline lookup yields CDR1 ENHRY and CDR2 SYGVKD. Trimming took off 6 bases at V and 3 bases at J, with 11 bases between the two ends. The CDR3 DNA reads as TGTGCCATCAGCGGGGTCGGTCACACTGAAGCTTTCTTT. Translated, it gives CAISGVGHTEAFF.

The V and J genes are TRBV20-1 and TRBJ2-5; D unresolved. Looked up from germline, CDR1 is DFQATT and CDR2 is SNEGSKA (reference sequence). Trimming removed 2 bases at V and 4 bases at J, with 5 bases between. The CDR3 consists of 11 residues. The CDR3 is CSARWGETQYF. As DNA, the CDR3 is TGCAGTGCTAGATGGGGAGAGACCCAGTACTTC.